This T cell receptor (beta chain) was captured in a study of molecular identifiers for immune sequencing clone quantification. The CDR3 covers 16 residues. From germline, CDR1 is SGHKS and CDR2 YYEKEE (reference sequence). Trimming took 1 base from V and 2 from J, leaving 14 bases between them. Previously described methods with listed TCR primers produced the bulk TCR libraries. TCRdb itself ran the PCR reads through MiXCR, one entry per CDR3 protein. The sample consists of around 320,000 distinct CDR3 sequences, roughly a quarter of them appearing once. Points from the study as a whole: More than 97% of effector molecules, versus under 1% of naive-cell molecules, belonged to clones above 20 RNA copies. Reports indicate spiked Jurkat TCR RNA from one cell could be found among some 980,000 naive cells. Clone sizes could be underestimated for highly expanded clones when identical TCR molecules share a barcode.

The sample holds a few counts of this clonotype. Its target is not known. V and J are TRBV5-5 and TRBJ2-3; D remains ambiguous. What was sequenced was naive CD8+ T cells from blood, with Jurkat cell RNA spiked in. Described subset: FACS-sorted CD8+CD4-CCR7+CD45RA+ naive T cells. This sequence originates from a human donor in good health. Some libraries in this study had Jurkat cell RNA spiked in. The CDR3 nucleotides read TGTGCCAGCAGCTTGTTGAATAACTTAGACACAGATACGCAGTATTTT. Its translation: CASSLLNNLDTDTQYF.